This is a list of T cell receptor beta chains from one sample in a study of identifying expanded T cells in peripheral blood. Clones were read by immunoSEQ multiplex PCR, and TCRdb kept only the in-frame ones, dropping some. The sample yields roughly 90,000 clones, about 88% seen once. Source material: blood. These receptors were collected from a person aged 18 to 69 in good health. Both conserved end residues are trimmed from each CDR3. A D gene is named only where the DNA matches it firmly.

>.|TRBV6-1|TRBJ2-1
ASTDSIYNEQF
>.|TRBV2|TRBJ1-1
ASIFGLNTEAF
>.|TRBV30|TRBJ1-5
AWSLEQVSNQPQH
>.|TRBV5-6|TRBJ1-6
ASSPLTGRGNSPLH
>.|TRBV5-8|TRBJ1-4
ASSLQGRRNEKLF
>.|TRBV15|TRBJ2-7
ATSSRKGNRLGEQY
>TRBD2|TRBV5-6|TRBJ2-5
ASSLKLAGAETQY
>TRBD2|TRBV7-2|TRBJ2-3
ASSLDAGGTDTQY
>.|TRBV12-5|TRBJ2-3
ASGLATDTQY
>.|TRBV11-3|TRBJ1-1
ASSLAGAGAF
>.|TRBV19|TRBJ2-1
ASSIRGAAQVGSYNEQF
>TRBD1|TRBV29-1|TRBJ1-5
SVRGTGDNQPQH
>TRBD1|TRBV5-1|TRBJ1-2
ASSLTGGSSNYGYT
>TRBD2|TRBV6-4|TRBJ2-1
ASSLTSGVGNEQF
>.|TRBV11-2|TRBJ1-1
ASSFTGGRAF
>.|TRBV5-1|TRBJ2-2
ASSLAGTGELF
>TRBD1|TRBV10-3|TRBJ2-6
AISDPGTVSSGANVLT
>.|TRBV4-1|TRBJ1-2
ASSQSGQGSGYT
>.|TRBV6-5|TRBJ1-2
ASSYSKGPTYGYT
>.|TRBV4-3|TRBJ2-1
ASSKDPGARNEQF
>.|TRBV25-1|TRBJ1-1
ASSVGGDSSRTEAF
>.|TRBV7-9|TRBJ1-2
ASSLGTAGRYGYT
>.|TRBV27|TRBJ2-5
ASSVRRAAETQY
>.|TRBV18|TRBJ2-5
ASSPQSQETQY
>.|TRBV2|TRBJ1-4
ASSEKLGQGDEKLF
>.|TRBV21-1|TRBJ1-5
ASIPKGRPQH
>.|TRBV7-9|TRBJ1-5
ASSYIGDQPQH
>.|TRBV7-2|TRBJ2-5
ASSQRDGQETQY
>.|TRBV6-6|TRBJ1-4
ASSPWGTTNEKLF
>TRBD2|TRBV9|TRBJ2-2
ASSAGRVSTGELF
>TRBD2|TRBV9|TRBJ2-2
ASSSNPGLAGYRRVGELF
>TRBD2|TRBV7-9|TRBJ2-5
ASSIRTSGGKETQY